These 9 T cell receptor beta chains originate from one sample sequenced in a study of blood T cells in healthy people across ages. Primers used in a second PCR of about 6 to 11 cycles were a sample-barcoded 5' primer and a J-beta primer mix. TCRdb re-called the 5' RACE reads with MiXCR, one entry per CDR3 protein. The table has roughly 1.5 million distinct CDR3 sequences, approximately 43% seen once. The material sequenced was blood. The receptors were gathered from a woman aged 18-29 years in good health.

J is TRBJ1-1 and V is TRBV6-5; TRBD1 matches 7 bases. Germline V CDR1 and CDR2: MNHEY, SVGAGI. V lost 6 bases and J lost 11; bases outside the gene matches: 6. The CDR3 totals 11 residues. The CDR3 loop is CASSKGARAFF. In nucleotides, the CDR3 is TGTGCCAGCAGCAAGGGGGCGCGGGCTTTCTTT.

In this sample, this clonotype turned up many times. The chain uses TRBV4-3 and TRBJ1-6; the D gene is possibly TRBD1 (6 bases). This CDR3 has 15 amino acids. Trimming pared 1 base from V and 8 bases from J, leaving 12 bases between. The germline gives CDR1 LGHNA, CDR2 YSLEER. CDR3 sequence (DNA): TGCGCCAGCAGCCAAGTTACAGGGTCTCATTCACCCCTCCACTTT. Translating it yields CASSQVTGSHSPLHF.

The gene calls are TRBV4-3 and TRBJ1-2; 7 bases fit TRBD1. The CDR3 has 16 amino acids. Germline trimming cut 0 bases from V and 8 bases from J; bases unmatched to any gene: 12. The germline V gene encodes CDR1 LGHNA and CDR2 YSLEER. The CDR3: CASSQDALRQGWGYTF. Written as DNA, the CDR3 is TGCGCCAGCAGCCAAGATGCCCTCCGACAGGGATGGGGCTACACCTTC.

Of note for this clonotype: A read error may be the cause here, since a much bigger clone is one base away. CDR3 loop: CASSIDRGTDTQYF. CDR3 nucleotides: TGTGCCAGCAGTATCGACAGGGGCACAGATACGCAGTATTTT. The chain recombines TRBV12-3 or TRBV12-4 with TRBJ2-3, with 7 nucleotides matching TRBD1. The CDR3 has 14 residues. Trimming removed 5 bases from V and 1 base from J; junction bases left unmatched: 3.

This clonotype was counted only a few times. CDR3 sequence reads: CASSTAGEETQYF. In DNA, the CDR3 is TGTGCCAGCAGCACAGCGGGGGAAGAGACCCAGTACTTC. The chain uses TRBV7-8 and TRBJ2-5; 8 nucleotides agree with TRBD2. The germline gives CDR1 SGHVS, CDR2 FQNEAQ. Trimming took 5 bases from V and 3 from J; bases not matched to a gene: 2. The length of the CDR3 is 13 residues.

This clonotype was counted once. The chain uses TRBV4-1 and TRBJ2-7, with TRBD2 matching 10 bases. The DNA end is more similar to TRBJ2-5, so the J call may be wrong. The CDR3 consists of 14 residues. Per germline, CDR1 MGHRA and CDR2 YSYEKL. The CDR3 sequence: CASSPLAGVETQYF. The CDR3 coding sequence is TGCGCCAGCAGCCCTCTAGCGGGAGTTGAGACCCAGTACTTC.

The V and J genes are TRBV30 and TRBJ2-1, with unresolved D. V was trimmed by 2 bases and J by 0 bases, leaving 11 bases between them. The CDR3 consists of 15 residues. The V gene's germline CDR1 is GTSNPN and CDR2 SVGIG (reference sequence). As DNA, the CDR3 is TGTGCCTGGAGTCCCGGGTGGAGCTCCTACAATGAGCAGTTCTTC. It encodes CAWSPGWSSYNEQFF. Variable domain in full (rest from reference TRBV30 and TRBJ2-1): SQTIHQWPATLVQPVGSPLSLECTVEGTSNPNLYWYRQAAGRGLQLLFYSVGIGQISSEVPQNLSASRPQDRQFILSSKKLLLSDSGFYLCAWSPGWSSYNEQFFGPGTRLTVL.

The chain has TRBV5-1 and TRBJ2-3; no reliable D call. V lost 3 bases and J 4 bases, leaving 6 bases between the germline ends. This CDR3 spans 12 amino acids. CDR1 and CDR2 from the germline V gene are SGHRS and YFSETQ. The CDR3, as DNA: TGCGCCAGCAGCTGGACCGCAGATACGCAGTATTTT. Protein sequence: CASSWTADTQYF.

J is TRBJ2-1 and V is TRBV7-9; D may be TRBD1 or TRBD2 (6 bases each). The closer fit of TRBJ2-7 to the DNA end suggests the J call may be wrong. The germline CDR1 and CDR2 sequences are SEHNR and FQNEAQ (reference sequence). This CDR3 comprises 15 residues. CDR3 residues: CASSLRGGSVVEQYF. The CDR3 DNA reads TGTGCCAGCAGCTTACGAGGGGGGTCCGTTGTTGAGCAGTACTTC.